These T cell receptor beta chains were read from a single sample in a study of OX40 agonist ivuxolimab in advanced cancers. The protocol was immunoSEQ multiplex PCR, while the TCRdb copy is restricted to in-frame clones and leaves out a portion. The sample gives over 55,000 clones, approximately 80% of which show up once; around 5.9% is in the top ten. The input for sequencing was CD4+ or CD8+ T cells sorted from blood, taken in a trial of the OX40 agonist ivuxolimab. The receptors stem from an adult with an advanced solid tumor such as melanoma, head and neck, liver or kidney cancer. The CDR3 runs from the conserved cysteine through the conserved F or W. The D gene is left open where the match is weak. Part of the rows lack a size; the others show once, few, many or a class for expanded clones.

J: TRBJ1-2; size: .; D: TRBD1; V: TRBV10-3; CDR3: CAIRLQQGPNYGYTF; DNA: TGTGCCATCAGACTCCAACAGGGGCCTAACTATGGCTACACCTTC
J: TRBJ2-1; size: .; D: TRBD2; V: TRBV19; CDR3: CASSEPELGLAGGTYNEQFF; DNA: TGTGCCAGTAGTGAACCCGAACTTGGACTAGCGGGAGGCACCTACAATGAGCAGTTCTTC
J: TRBJ2-5; size: medium-sized; D: TRBD2; V: TRBV25-1; CDR3: CASSLMGGGRQETQYF; DNA: TGTGCCAGCAGCCTAATGGGGGGAGGGAGGCAAGAGACCCAGTACTTC
J: TRBJ1-2; size: few; D: TRBD1; V: TRBV5-1; CDR3: CASSPSTGRQKGYTF; DNA: TGCGCCAGCAGCCCCTCGACAGGGCGGCAGAAGGGCTACACCTTC
J: TRBJ2-1; size: .; D: TRBD1; V: TRBV11-3; CDR3: CASSLSPGQGGSYNEQFF; DNA: TGTGCCAGCAGTTTATCTCCGGGACAGGGAGGTTCCTACAATGAGCAGTTCTTC
J: TRBJ2-7; size: .; D: TRBD2; V: TRBV7-2; CDR3: CASSLGPSGNYEQYF; DNA: TGTGCCAGCAGCTTAGGTCCTAGCGGCAACTACGAGCAGTACTTC
J: TRBJ1-2; size: .; D: TRBD1; V: TRBV4-3; CDR3: CASSQERGLNYGYTF; DNA: TGCGCCAGCAGCCAAGAGAGGGGGCTTAACTATGGCTACACCTTC
J: TRBJ2-3; size: few; D: .; V: TRBV28; CDR3: CASSFRGGTDTQYF; DNA: TGTGCCAGCAGTTTCAGGGGGGGCACAGATACGCAGTATTTT
J: TRBJ2-1; size: once; D: .; V: TRBV7-9; CDR3: CASSFPRSGQFF; DNA: TGTGCCAGCAGCTTCCCCCGCAGTGGGCAGTTCTTC
J: TRBJ1-4; size: .; D: .; V: TRBV19; CDR3: CASSIDQGSTEKLFF; DNA: TGTGCCAGTAGTATAGATCAAGGGTCAACTGAAAAACTGTTTTTT
J: TRBJ1-5; size: few; D: .; V: TRBV6-1; CDR3: CASRTGQLNQPQHF; DNA: TGTGCCAGCAGGACCGGACAGCTTAATCAGCCCCAGCATTTT
J: TRBJ1-5; size: once; D: TRBD1; V: TRBV6-5; CDR3: CAVGTENQPQHF; DNA: TGTGCCGTCGGGACAGAAAATCAGCCCCAGCATTTT
J: TRBJ1-1; size: many; D: .; V: TRBV2; CDR3: CASSERTVEAFF; DNA: TGTGCCAGCAGTGAAAGGACAGTTGAAGCTTTCTTT
J: TRBJ1-2; size: .; D: .; V: TRBV9; CDR3: CASSVGALQGYGYTF; DNA: TGTGCCAGCAGCGTAGGGGCCCTCCAAGGCTATGGCTACACCTTC
J: TRBJ2-7; size: .; D: .; V: TRBV19; CDR3: CASMRTGSSYEQYF; DNA: TGTGCCAGTATGCGGACGGGTAGCTCCTACGAGCAGTACTTC
J: TRBJ1-2; size: .; D: .; V: TRBV5-5; CDR3: CASSSQGFPNYGYTF; DNA: TGTGCCAGCAGCTCCCAGGGATTCCCTAACTATGGCTACACCTTC
J: TRBJ1-2; size: .; D: .; V: TRBV30; CDR3: CAWSVPHGYTF; DNA: TGTGCCTGGAGTGTACCACATGGCTACACCTTC
J: TRBJ2-1; size: .; D: .; V: TRBV20-1; CDR3: CSAHEPEQFF; DNA: TGCAGTGCCCACGAACCCGAGCAGTTCTTC
J: TRBJ1-4; size: .; D: TRBD1; V: TRBV2; CDR3: CASSKGGTTGEKLFF; DNA: TGTGCCAGCAGTAAAGGGGGCACAACGGGTGAAAAACTGTTTTTT
J: TRBJ2-3; size: .; D: TRBD2; V: TRBV29-1; CDR3: CSVTSGISTDTQYF; DNA: TGCAGCGTTACGAGCGGGATCAGCACAGATACGCAGTATTTT
J: TRBJ2-7; size: .; D: TRBD2; V: TRBV19; CDR3: CASSMQAGVNEQYF; DNA: TGTGCCAGTAGTATGCAAGCGGGAGTCAACGAGCAGTACTTC
J: TRBJ2-7; size: few; D: .; V: TRBV6-1; CDR3: CASSWSPGLSYEQYF; DNA: TGTGCCAGCAGCTGGTCCCCCGGGCTCTCCTACGAGCAGTACTTC
J: TRBJ2-5; size: once; D: .; V: TRBV7-9; CDR3: CASSRGSRYQETQYF; DNA: TGTGCCAGCAGCCGCGGCTCTAGGTACCAAGAGACCCAGTACTTC
J: TRBJ2-1; size: once; D: .; V: TRBV11-2; CDR3: CASSIQLSGTGRSEQFF; DNA: TGTGCCAGCAGTATTCAGCTTAGCGGGACAGGGAGGAGTGAGCAGTTCTTC
J: TRBJ2-2; size: few; D: .; V: TRBV5-4; CDR3: CASSVARGSPPGELFF; DNA: TGTGCCAGCAGCGTAGCCCGGGGTAGCCCCCCCGGGGAGCTGTTTTTT
J: TRBJ2-2; size: .; D: TRBD2; V: TRBV9; CDR3: CASSVREGLDTGELFF; DNA: TGTGCCAGCAGCGTAAGGGAGGGCCTAGACACCGGGGAGCTGTTTTTT
J: TRBJ1-6; size: .; D: .; V: TRBV30; CDR3: CAWSRRGDNSPLHF; DNA: TGTGCCTGGAGTAGGAGGGGAGATAATTCACCCCTCCACTTT
J: TRBJ1-1; size: .; D: .; V: TRBV27; CDR3: CASSLSGGPEAFF; DNA: TGTGCCAGCAGTTTAAGCGGTGGGCCTGAAGCTTTCTTT
J: TRBJ1-4; size: few; D: .; V: TRBV7-2; CDR3: CASSWGPNEKLFF; DNA: TGTGCCAGCAGCTGGGGGCCTAATGAAAAACTGTTTTTT
J: TRBJ2-1; size: .; D: .; V: TRBV6-1; CDR3: CASSEAARSYNEQFF; DNA: TGTGCCAGCAGTGAAGCAGCGCGCTCCTACAATGAGCAGTTCTTC
J: TRBJ2-7; size: few; D: TRBD1; V: TRBV2; CDR3: CASTGQGIDEQYF; DNA: TGTGCCAGCACCGGACAGGGTATCGACGAGCAGTACTTC
J: TRBJ1-5; size: .; D: TRBD1; V: TRBV29-1; CDR3: CSVEGTADQPQHF; DNA: TGCAGCGTCGAAGGGACAGCCGATCAGCCCCAGCATTTT
J: TRBJ2-3; size: .; D: .; V: TRBV19; CDR3: CASSIGGGSTDTQYF; DNA: TGTGCCAGTAGTATAGGGGGGGGCAGCACAGATACGCAGTATTTT
J: TRBJ1-5; size: few; D: TRBD1; V: TRBV19; CDR3: CASSYVPGQVRGDQPQHF; DNA: TGTGCCAGTAGTTACGTCCCGGGACAGGTTCGGGGCGATCAGCCCCAGCATTTT
J: TRBJ2-3; size: .; D: TRBD2; V: TRBV15; CDR3: CATSRGSGGRHTDTQYF; DNA: TGTGCCACCAGCAGAGGTTCAGGCGGGAGACACACAGATACGCAGTATTTT
J: TRBJ1-6; size: .; D: TRBD1; V: TRBV2; CDR3: CASESGTEHSPLHF; DNA: TGTGCCAGCGAGTCGGGGACAGAGCATTCACCCCTCCACTTT
J: TRBJ2-3; size: .; D: .; V: TRBV29-1; CDR3: CSVRIPGTDTQYF; DNA: TGCAGCGTCAGGATTCCCGGCACAGATACGCAGTATTTT
J: TRBJ1-2; size: .; D: .; V: TRBV9; CDR3: CASGPIGIDGYTF; DNA: TGTGCCAGCGGGCCCATAGGGATCGATGGCTACACCTTC
J: TRBJ1-2; size: .; D: .; V: TRBV5-4; CDR3: CASSHPLGQGNYGYTF; DNA: TGTGCCAGCAGCCACCCTTTAGGGCAAGGCAACTATGGCTACACCTTC
J: TRBJ1-1; size: .; D: .; V: TRBV7-2; CDR3: CASSGTMNTEAFF; DNA: TGTGCCAGCAGCGGGACTATGAACACTGAAGCTTTCTTT
J: TRBJ2-5; size: .; D: TRBD2; V: TRBV6-5; CDR3: CASSRLAGQETQYF; DNA: TGTGCCAGCAGTCGACTAGCGGGGCAAGAGACCCAGTACTTC
J: TRBJ2-2; size: once; D: .; V: TRBV9; CDR3: CASSVVEYSGELFF; DNA: TGTGCCAGCAGCGTAGTCGAATACAGCGGGGAGCTGTTTTTT
J: TRBJ2-3; size: .; D: .; V: TRBV30; CDR3: CAWSPTHTQYF; DNA: TGTGCCTGGAGCCCTACACATACGCAGTATTTT
J: TRBJ1-2; size: many; D: .; V: TRBV30; CDR3: CAWSPNRKYGYTF; DNA: TGTGCCTGGAGTCCCAACAGGAAATATGGCTACACCTTC
J: TRBJ1-1; size: .; D: .; V: TRBV7-6; CDR3: CASSLGAGLGTEAFF; DNA: TGTGCCAGCAGCCTCGGTGCGGGGCTGGGCACTGAAGCTTTCTTT
J: TRBJ2-3; size: .; D: .; V: TRBV5-6; CDR3: CASSFGLAISTDTQYF; DNA: TGTGCCAGCAGCTTTGGCCTAGCAATAAGCACAGATACGCAGTATTTT
J: TRBJ1-3; size: .; D: .; V: TRBV11-2; CDR3: CASSLGGNSGNTIYF; DNA: TGTGCCAGCAGCTTAGGAGGGAACTCTGGAAACACCATATATTTT
J: TRBJ2-3; size: .; D: TRBD2; V: TRBV9; CDR3: CASSGTSGRAADTQYF; DNA: TGTGCCAGCAGCGGGACTAGCGGGAGGGCCGCAGATACGCAGTATTTT
J: TRBJ2-7; size: .; D: .; V: TRBV7-2; CDR3: CASSSTFYEQYF; DNA: TGTGCCAGCAGCTCCACATTCTACGAGCAGTACTTC
J: TRBJ2-3; size: .; D: .; V: TRBV21-1; CDR3: CASSSKWGGRAGGRVPDTQYF; DNA: TGTGCCAGCAGCTCCAAGTGGGGCGGCAGGGCCGGGGGGAGGGTGCCAGATACGCAGTATTTT
J: TRBJ1-5; size: few; D: TRBD1; V: TRBV7-9; CDR3: CASSFGSRGPLNQPQHF; DNA: TGTGCCAGCAGTTTCGGATCCAGGGGGCCCCTCAATCAGCCCCAGCATTTT
J: TRBJ2-7; size: .; D: .; V: TRBV27; CDR3: CASSLLGGTPTGEQYF; DNA: TGTGCCAGCAGTTTATTGGGGGGGACGCCAACAGGGGAGCAGTACTTC
J: TRBJ2-7; size: .; D: TRBD2; V: TRBV18; CDR3: CASSPGAAGAVPYEQYF; DNA: TGTGCCAGCTCACCAGGGGCAGCGGGGGCCGTTCCCTACGAGCAGTACTTC
J: TRBJ2-3; size: once; D: .; V: TRBV9; CDR3: CASSPWGVSTDTQYF; DNA: TGTGCCAGCAGCCCCTGGGGGGTTAGCACAGATACGCAGTATTTT
J: TRBJ2-1; size: .; D: .; V: TRBV29-1; CDR3: CSVSRGDEQFF; DNA: TGCAGCGTTTCTAGAGGGGATGAGCAGTTCTTC
J: TRBJ2-1; size: .; D: TRBD2; V: TRBV5-8; CDR3: CASSLARLAGGNEQFF; DNA: TGTGCCAGCAGCTTGGCCAGGCTAGCGGGGGGAAATGAGCAGTTCTTC
J: TRBJ1-2; size: .; D: .; V: TRBV10-3; CDR3: CATSRDVNYGYTF; DNA: TGTGCCACGTCCCGGGACGTTAACTATGGCTACACCTTC
J: TRBJ2-7; size: .; D: TRBD2; V: TRBV5-5; CDR3: CASSLASGTSGFYEQYF; DNA: TGTGCCAGCAGCTTGGCCTCGGGTACTAGCGGGTTCTACGAGCAGTACTTC